This TCR beta chain comes out of a study of cytomegalovirus exposure and HLA in healthy donors. CDR1 and CDR2 from the germline V gene are SEHNR and FQNEAQ (reference sequence). With 1 base removed from V and 2 bases from J, the gap between germline ends came to 10 bases. The CDR3 contains 15 residues. Primers: 60 Vbeta forward and 13 Jbeta reverse. TCRdb's table, derived via immunoSEQ multiplex PCR, lists solely in-frame clones and lacks some. This repertoire shows more than 80,000 clones, 70% to 85% found once; its top ten account for 0.79%. This clonotype was sampled from a boy under 18 in good health and CMV-seronegative. The chain uses TRBV7-9 and TRBJ2-3; D unclear. Sequences were obtained from PBMCs. CDR3 bases: TGTGCCAGCAGCTTAGGGCGGTTATACACAGATACGCAGTATTTT. Its translation is CASSLGRLYTDTQYF.